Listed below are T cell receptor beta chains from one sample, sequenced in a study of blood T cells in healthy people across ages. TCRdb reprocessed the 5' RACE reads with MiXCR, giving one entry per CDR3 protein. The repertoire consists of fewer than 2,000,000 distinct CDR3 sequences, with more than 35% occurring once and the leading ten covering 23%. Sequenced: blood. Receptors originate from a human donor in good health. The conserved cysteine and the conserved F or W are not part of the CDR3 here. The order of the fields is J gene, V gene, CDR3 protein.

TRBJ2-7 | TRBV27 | ASSLGGGTGAYEQY
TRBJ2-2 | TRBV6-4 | ASSDCAPLTLGPNTGELF
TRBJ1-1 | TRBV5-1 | ASNRGDRFGTEAF
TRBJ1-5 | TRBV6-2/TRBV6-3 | ASSFVQGHQPQH
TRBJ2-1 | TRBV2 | ASSIAGTSRDEQF
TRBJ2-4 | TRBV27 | ASKIRNIQY
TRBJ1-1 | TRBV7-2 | ASSFKGVTEAF
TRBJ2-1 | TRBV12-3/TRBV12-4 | ASSLGLAGTYEQF
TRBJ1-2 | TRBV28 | ASTSGRPIVGYT
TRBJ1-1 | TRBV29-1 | SVWGDRSTEAF
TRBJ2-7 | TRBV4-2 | ASSQARGPGGGKQY
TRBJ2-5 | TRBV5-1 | ASSSRDKETQY
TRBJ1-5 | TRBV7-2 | ASSMGQRYSNQPQH
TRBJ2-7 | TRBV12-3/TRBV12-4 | ASSRFTGVGGYEQY
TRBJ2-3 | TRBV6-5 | ASSDTGSDQDTQY
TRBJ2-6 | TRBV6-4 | ASSTGSGANVLT
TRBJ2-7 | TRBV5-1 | ASSLGPIVSEQY
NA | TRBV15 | ATSKGKETQY
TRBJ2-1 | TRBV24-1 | ATSDPSVSYNEQF
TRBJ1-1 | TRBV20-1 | SATQGAGYTEAF
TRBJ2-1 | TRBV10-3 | AISEPTPGAGSSYNEQF
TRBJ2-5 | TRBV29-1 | SVATSVLEETQY
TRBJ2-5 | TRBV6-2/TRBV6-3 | ASSRDYLQETQH